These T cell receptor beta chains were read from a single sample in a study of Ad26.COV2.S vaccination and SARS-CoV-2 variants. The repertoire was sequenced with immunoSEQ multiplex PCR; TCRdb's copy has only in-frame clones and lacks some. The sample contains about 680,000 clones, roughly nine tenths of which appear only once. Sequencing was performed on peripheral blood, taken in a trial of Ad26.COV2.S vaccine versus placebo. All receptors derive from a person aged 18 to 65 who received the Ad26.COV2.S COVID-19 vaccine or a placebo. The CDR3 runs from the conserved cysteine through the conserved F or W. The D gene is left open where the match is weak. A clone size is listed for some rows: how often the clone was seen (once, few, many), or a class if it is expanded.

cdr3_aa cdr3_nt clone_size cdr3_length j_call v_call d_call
CASSLGRGAHSSYEQYF TGCGCCAGCAGCTTGGGGAGGGGGGCCCACTCTTCCTACGAGCAGTACTTC - 17 TRBJ2-7 TRBV5-1 -
CATAPLSSYNEQFF TGTGCCACCGCCCCGCTTAGCTCCTACAATGAGCAGTTCTTC - 14 TRBJ2-1 TRBV24-1 -
CASSPWEGNEQFF TGTGCCAGCTCACCCTGGGAAGGCAATGAGCAGTTCTTC - 13 TRBJ2-1 TRBV18 -
CASGQTGLVTEAFF TGTGCCAGCGGCCAGACTGGATTAGTAACTGAAGCTTTCTTT - 14 TRBJ1-1 TRBV6-5 -
CASSFGTGTSEYF - once 13 TRBJ2-7 TRBV12-3/TRBV12-4 -
CASSLGTSWGTQYF TGCGCCAGCAGCTTGGGGACTAGCTGGGGGACCCAGTACTTC - 14 TRBJ2-5 TRBV5-1 TRBD2
CASSLGLSTRDGELFF TGTGCCAGCAGCTTAGGTCTCTCAACCAGAGACGGGGAGCTGTTTTTT - 16 TRBJ2-2 TRBV11-3 -
CASSQSGGGGRYF TGTGCCAGCAGTCAAAGCGGGGGTGGAGGAAGGTACTTC - 13 TRBJ2-4 TRBV12-3/TRBV12-4 TRBD2
CASSFAGYEQYF TGTGCCAGCAGCTTCGCGGGGTACGAGCAGTACTTC - 12 TRBJ2-7 TRBV5-6 -
CASSPQGRVGYEQYF TGTGCCAGCTCACCCCAGGGCAGGGTCGGGTACGAGCAGTACTTC - 15 TRBJ2-7 TRBV18 -
CASSEIRGYEQYF TGTGCCAGCAGTGAAATAAGGGGCTACGAGCAGTACTTC - 13 TRBJ2-7 TRBV6-1 -
CASRRGDTGELFF TGTGCCAGTAGGCGAGGGGACACCGGGGAGCTGTTTTTT - 13 TRBJ2-2 TRBV12-3/TRBV12-4 -
CAETYEQYF TGTGCCGAGACCTACGAGCAGTACTTC few 9 TRBJ2-7 TRBV5-6 -
CASSLGPADTQYF TGTGCCAGCAGCTTGGGACCGGCGGATACGCAGTATTTT - 13 TRBJ2-3 TRBV7-6 -
CASSLYGNEQYF TGTGCCAGCAGCTTGTACGGCAACGAGCAGTACTTC once 12 TRBJ2-7 TRBV7-2 -
CATSRGTGSSSPLHF TGTGCCACCAGCAGGGGGACAGGGAGCTCTTCACCCCTCCACTTT - 15 TRBJ1-6 TRBV15 TRBD1
CASSWGLGNEQFF TGTGCCAGTAGTTGGGGACTAGGCAATGAGCAGTTCTTC - 13 TRBJ2-1 TRBV19 TRBD2
CASSTRLGNTEAFF TGTGCCAGCAGCACAAGATTAGGGAACACTGAAGCTTTCTTT once 14 TRBJ1-1 TRBV7-2 -
CASSLGQGAYGYTF TGTGCCAGCAGCTTAGGACAGGGGGCTTATGGCTACACCTTC - 14 TRBJ1-2 TRBV7-2 TRBD1
CASSPGQGRPDTQYF TGCGCCAGCAGCCCGGGACAGGGGCGGCCAGATACGCAGTATTTT - 15 TRBJ2-3 TRBV5-1 TRBD1
CASSSSGAGNEKLFF TGTGCCAGCAGCTCCTCAGGGGCAGGGAATGAAAAACTGTTTTTT - 15 TRBJ1-4 TRBV7-9 -
CASSKTSGGPPSTDTQYF TGTGCCAGCAGCAAAACTAGCGGGGGACCTCCTAGCACAGATACGCAGTATTTT - 18 TRBJ2-3 TRBV13 TRBD2
CASSFFDRGNQPQHF TGTGCCAGCAGCTTTTTCGACAGGGGCAATCAGCCCCAGCATTTT - 15 TRBJ1-5 TRBV7-8 TRBD1
CSVRVGDTEAFF TGCAGCGTCAGGGTAGGGGACACTGAAGCTTTCTTT - 12 TRBJ1-1 TRBV29-1 -
CAWIEGLAGEGTQYF TGTGCCTGGATAGAAGGACTAGCGGGGGAAGGGACCCAGTACTTC - 15 TRBJ2-5 TRBV30 TRBD2
CASSASGGAFETQYF TGTGCCAGCAGCGCGAGCGGGGGGGCCTTTGAGACCCAGTACTTC - 15 TRBJ2-5 TRBV7-3 TRBD2
CASSPGLAGTDTQYF TGTGCCAGCAGCCCGGGACTAGCGGGAACAGATACGCAGTATTTT once 15 TRBJ2-3 TRBV3-1/TRBV3-2 TRBD2
CASSNRMNTEAFF TGTGCCAGTAGTAACAGGATGAACACTGAAGCTTTCTTT few 13 TRBJ1-1 TRBV19 -
CASSLVGSSYEQYF TGTGCCAGCAGCTTGGTGGGGAGTTCCTACGAGCAGTACTTC - 14 TRBJ2-7 TRBV5-6 -
CASSVGRKETQYF TGTGCCAGCAGCGTAGGGCGGAAAGAGACCCAGTACTTC - 13 TRBJ2-5 TRBV9 -
CAWSPGQGNYNEQFF TGTGCCTGGAGTCCCGGACAGGGTAACTACAATGAGCAGTTCTTC - 15 TRBJ2-1 TRBV30 TRBD1
CASSLDASGGPLEQYF TGTGCCAGCAGCTTGGACGCTAGCGGGGGGCCCCTCGAGCAGTACTTC - 16 TRBJ2-7 TRBV5-4 TRBD2
CASSYQAGQNAINYGYTF TGTGCCAGCAGCTATCAAGCCGGGCAAAACGCAATTAACTATGGCTACACCTTC few 18 TRBJ1-2 TRBV7-8 -
CASRVGGSVEQYF TGCGCCAGCCGGGTGGGGGGGTCGGTCGAGCAGTACTTC - 13 TRBJ2-7 TRBV5-1 TRBD2
CASNQRDRANNSPLHF TGTGCCAGCAATCAAAGGGACAGGGCTAATAATTCACCCCTCCACTTT - 16 TRBJ1-6 TRBV2 TRBD1
CASSSPGTGTLNTEAFF TGTGCCAGCAGCTCCCCCGGGACAGGCACGCTGAACACTGAAGCTTTCTTT few 17 TRBJ1-1 TRBV5-6 TRBD1
CASNRDGKETQYF TGCGCCAGCAACCGGGACGGTAAAGAGACCCAGTACTTC - 13 TRBJ2-5 TRBV5-1 -
CASTDSAGGWNEQFF TGTGCCAGCACCGATTCGGCGGGAGGGTGGAATGAGCAGTTCTTC - 15 TRBJ2-1 TRBV6-6 TRBD2
CASTSGLATDTQYF - once 14 TRBJ2-3 TRBV19 -
CASSGEIAGGSLGATYQETQYF TGTGCCAGCAGTGGAGAAATAGCGGGAGGATCTTTGGGGGCCACGTACCAAGAGACCCAGTACTTC - 22 TRBJ2-5 TRBV2 TRBD2
CATSDSGSTGELFF TGTGCCACCAGTGATTCGGGCAGCACCGGGGAGCTGTTTTTT - 14 TRBJ2-2 TRBV24-1 -